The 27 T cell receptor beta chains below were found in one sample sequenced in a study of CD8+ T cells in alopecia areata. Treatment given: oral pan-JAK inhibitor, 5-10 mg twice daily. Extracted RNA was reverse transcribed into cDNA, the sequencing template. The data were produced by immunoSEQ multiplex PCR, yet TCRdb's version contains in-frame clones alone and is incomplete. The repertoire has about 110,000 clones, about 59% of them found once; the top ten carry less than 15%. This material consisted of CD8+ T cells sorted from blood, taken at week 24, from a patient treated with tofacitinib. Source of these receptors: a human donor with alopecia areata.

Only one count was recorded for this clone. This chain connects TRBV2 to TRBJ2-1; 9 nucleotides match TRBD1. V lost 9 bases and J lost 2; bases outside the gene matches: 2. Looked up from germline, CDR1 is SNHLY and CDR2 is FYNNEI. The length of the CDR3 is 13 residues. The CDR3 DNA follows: TGTGCCAGAGGACAGGGGACCTACAATGAGCAGTTCTTC. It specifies CARGQGTYNEQFF.

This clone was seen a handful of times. Here the CDR3 DNA reads TGTGCCAGTAACCAGGACGGCACCATATATTTT. Translated: CASNQDGTIYF. The genes are TRBV19 and TRBJ1-3; D gene unclear. There are 11 residues in the CDR3. Trimming removed 7 bases from V and 9 bases from J, with 10 bases in between. CDR1 and CDR2 (germline): LNHDA, SQIVND (reference sequence).

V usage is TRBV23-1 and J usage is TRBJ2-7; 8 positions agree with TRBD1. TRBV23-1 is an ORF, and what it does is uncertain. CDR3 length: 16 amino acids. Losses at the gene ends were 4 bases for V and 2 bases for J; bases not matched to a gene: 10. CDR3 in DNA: TGCGCCAGCAGTCGACCAAGGACAGGGCGTGCCTACGAGCAGTACTTC. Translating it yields CASSRPRTGRAYEQYF.

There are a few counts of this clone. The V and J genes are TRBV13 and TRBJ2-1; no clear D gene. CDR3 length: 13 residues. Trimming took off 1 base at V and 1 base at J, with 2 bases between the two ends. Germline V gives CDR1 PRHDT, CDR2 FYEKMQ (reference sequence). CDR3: CASSLVSYNEQFF. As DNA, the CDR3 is TGTGCCAGCAGCTTAGTTTCCTACAATGAGCAGTTCTTC.

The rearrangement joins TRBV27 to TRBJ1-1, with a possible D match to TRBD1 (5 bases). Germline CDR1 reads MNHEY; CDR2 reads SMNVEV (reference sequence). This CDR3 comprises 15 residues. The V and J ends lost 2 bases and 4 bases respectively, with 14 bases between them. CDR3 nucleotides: TGTGCCAGCAGTTTAGTGTGGGGCGTCAGCACTGAAGCTTTCTTT. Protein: CASSLVWGVSTEAFF.

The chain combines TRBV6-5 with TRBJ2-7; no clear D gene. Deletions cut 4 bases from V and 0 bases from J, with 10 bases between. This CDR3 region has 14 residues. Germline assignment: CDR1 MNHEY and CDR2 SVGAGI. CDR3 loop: CASSSSDNSYEQYF. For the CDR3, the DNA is TGTGCCAGCAGTTCCTCAGACAACTCCTACGAGCAGTACTTC.

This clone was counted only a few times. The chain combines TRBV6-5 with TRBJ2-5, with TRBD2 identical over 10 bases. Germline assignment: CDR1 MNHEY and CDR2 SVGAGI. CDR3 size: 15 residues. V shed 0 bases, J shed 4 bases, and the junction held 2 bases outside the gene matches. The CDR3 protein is CASSYSIAGGETQYF. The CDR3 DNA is TGTGCCAGCAGTTACTCGATAGCGGGGGGAGAGACCCAGTACTTC.

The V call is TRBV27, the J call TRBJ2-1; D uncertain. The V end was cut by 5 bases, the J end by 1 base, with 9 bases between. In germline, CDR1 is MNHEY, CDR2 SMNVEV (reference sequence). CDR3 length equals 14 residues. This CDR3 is CASSVGLSYNEQFF. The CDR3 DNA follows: TGTGCCAGCAGTGTGGGATTGTCCTACAATGAGCAGTTCTTC.

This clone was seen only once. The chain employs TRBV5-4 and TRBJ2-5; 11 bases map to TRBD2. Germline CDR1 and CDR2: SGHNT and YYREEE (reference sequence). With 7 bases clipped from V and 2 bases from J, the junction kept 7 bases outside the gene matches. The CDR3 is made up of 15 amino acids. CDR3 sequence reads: CASLLAGGPQETQYF. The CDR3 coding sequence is TGTGCCAGCCTTCTAGCGGGGGGCCCTCAAGAGACCCAGTACTTC.

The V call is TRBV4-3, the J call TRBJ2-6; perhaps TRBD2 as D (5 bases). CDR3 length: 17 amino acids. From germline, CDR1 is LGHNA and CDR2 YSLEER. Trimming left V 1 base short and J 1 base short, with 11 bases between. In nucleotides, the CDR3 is TGCGCCAGCAGCCAAGTTTACGGGGAATCTGGGGCCAACGTCCTGACTTTC. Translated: CASSQVYGESGANVLTF.

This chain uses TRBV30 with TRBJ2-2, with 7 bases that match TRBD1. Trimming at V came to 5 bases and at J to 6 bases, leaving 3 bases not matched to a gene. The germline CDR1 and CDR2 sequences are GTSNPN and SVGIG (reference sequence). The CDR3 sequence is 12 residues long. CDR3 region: CAWYRGAGELFF. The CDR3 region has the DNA TGTGCCTGGTACAGGGGAGCCGGGGAGCTGTTTTTT.

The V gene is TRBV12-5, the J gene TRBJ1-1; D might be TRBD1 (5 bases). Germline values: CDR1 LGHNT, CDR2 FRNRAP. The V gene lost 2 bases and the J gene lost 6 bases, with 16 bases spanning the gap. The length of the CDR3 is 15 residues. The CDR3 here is CASGLSIGGEAEAFF. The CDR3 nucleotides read TGTGCTAGTGGTTTGTCTATCGGGGGAGAGGCTGAAGCTTTCTTT.

CDR3 amino acids: CASLSDLTGGYTF. In DNA, the CDR3 is TGTGCCAGCCTTTCGGACCTAACGGGTGGCTACACCTTC. V usage is TRBV2 and J usage is TRBJ1-2, with D hard to call. V lost 8 bases and J lost 7, with 17 bases in between. In germline, CDR1 is SNHLY, CDR2 FYNNEI. This CDR3 region has 13 residues.

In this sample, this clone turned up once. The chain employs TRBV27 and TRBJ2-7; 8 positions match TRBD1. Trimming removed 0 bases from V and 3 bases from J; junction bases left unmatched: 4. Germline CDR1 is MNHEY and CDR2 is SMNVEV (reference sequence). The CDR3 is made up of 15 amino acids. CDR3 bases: TGTGCCAGCAGTTTATCAGAAGGGACAGGCTACGAGCAGTACTTC. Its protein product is CASSLSEGTGYEQYF.

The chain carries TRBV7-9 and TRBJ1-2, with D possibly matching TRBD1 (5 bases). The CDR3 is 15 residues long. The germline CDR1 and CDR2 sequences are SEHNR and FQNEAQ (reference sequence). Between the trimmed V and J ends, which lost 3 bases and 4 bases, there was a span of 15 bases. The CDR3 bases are TGTGCCAGCAGCTTCCGTGGTAGGGGTGGCTATGGCTACACCTTC. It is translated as CASSFRGRGGYGYTF.

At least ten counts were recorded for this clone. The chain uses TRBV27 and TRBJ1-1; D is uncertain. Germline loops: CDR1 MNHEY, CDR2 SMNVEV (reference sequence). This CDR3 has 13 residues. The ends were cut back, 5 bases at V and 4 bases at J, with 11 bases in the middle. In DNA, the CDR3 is TGTGCCAGCAGTCTCCGAGGGCCCACTGAAGCTTTCTTT. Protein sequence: CASSLRGPTEAFF.

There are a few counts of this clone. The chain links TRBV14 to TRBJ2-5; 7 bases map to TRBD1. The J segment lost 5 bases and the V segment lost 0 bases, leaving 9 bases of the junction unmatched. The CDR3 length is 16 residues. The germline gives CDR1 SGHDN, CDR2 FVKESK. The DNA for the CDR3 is TGTGCCAGCAGCCAAGAGACAGGGATCGCCTGGGAGACCCAGTACTTC. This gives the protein CASSQETGIAWETQYF.

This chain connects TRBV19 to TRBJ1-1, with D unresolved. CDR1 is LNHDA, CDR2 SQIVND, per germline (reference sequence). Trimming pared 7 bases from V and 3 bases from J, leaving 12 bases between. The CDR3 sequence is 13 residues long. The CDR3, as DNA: TGTGCCAGTACCTTGGACGGGGACACTGAAGCTTTCTTT. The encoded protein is CASTLDGDTEAFF.

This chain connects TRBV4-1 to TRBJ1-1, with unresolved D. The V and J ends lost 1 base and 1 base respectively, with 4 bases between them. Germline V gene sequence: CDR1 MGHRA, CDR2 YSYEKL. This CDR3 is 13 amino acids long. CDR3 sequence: CASSQGPNTEAFF. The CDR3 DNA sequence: TGCGCCAGCAGCCAAGGCCCGAACACTGAAGCTTTCTTT.

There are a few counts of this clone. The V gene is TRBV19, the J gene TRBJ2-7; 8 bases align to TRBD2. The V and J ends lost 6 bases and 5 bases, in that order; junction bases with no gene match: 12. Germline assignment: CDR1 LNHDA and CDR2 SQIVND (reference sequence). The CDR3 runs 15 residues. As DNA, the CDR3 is TGTGCCAGTAGCAAAGACCGGGAGGGGAACGACGAGCAGTACTTC. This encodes CASSKDREGNDEQYF. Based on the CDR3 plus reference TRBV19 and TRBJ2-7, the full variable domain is DGGITQSPKYLFRKEGQNVTLSCEQNLNHDAMYWYRQDPGQGLRLIYYSQIVNDFQKGDIAEGYSVSREKKESFPLTVTSAQKNPTAFYLCASSKDREGNDEQYFGPGTRLTVT.

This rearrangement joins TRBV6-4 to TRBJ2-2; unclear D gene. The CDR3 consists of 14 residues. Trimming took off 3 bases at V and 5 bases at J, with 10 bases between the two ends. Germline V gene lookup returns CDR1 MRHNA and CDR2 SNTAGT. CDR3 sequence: CASSETLGTGELFF. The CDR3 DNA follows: TGTGCCAGCAGTGAAACCCTGGGTACCGGGGAGCTGTTTTTT.

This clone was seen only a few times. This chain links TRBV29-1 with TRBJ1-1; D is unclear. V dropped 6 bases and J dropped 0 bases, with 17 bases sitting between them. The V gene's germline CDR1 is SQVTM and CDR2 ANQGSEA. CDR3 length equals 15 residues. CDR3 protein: CSVRGWEGLNTEAFF. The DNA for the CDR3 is TGCAGCGTCCGCGGATGGGAGGGATTGAACACTGAAGCTTTCTTT.

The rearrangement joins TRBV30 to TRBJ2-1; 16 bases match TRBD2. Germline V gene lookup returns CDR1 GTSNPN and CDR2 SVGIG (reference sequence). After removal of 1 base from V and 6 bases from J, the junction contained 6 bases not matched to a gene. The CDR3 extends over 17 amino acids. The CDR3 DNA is TGTGCCTGGAGTGGTCCGGGACTAGCGGGGGGGCCCAATGAGCAGTTCTTC. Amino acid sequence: CAWSGPGLAGGPNEQFF.

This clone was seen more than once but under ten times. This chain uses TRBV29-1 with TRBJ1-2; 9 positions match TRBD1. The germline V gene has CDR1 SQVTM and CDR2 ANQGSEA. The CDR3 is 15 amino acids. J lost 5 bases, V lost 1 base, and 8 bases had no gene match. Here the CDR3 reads CSVEAGTGKNYGYTF. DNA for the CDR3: TGCAGCGTTGAAGCCGGGACAGGGAAAAATTATGGCTACACCTTC.

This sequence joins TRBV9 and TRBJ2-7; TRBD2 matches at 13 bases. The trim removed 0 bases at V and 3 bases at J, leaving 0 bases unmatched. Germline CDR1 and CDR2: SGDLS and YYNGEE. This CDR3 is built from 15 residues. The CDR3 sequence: CASSVGTSGGYEQYF. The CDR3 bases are TGTGCCAGCAGCGTAGGGACTAGCGGGGGCTACGAGCAGTACTTC. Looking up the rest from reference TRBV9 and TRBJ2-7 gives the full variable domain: DSGVTQTPKHLITATGQRVTLRCSPRSGDLSVYWYQQSLDQGLQFLIQYYNGEERAKGNILERFSAQQFPDLHSELNLSSLELGDSALYFCASSVGTSGGYEQYFGPGTRLTVT.

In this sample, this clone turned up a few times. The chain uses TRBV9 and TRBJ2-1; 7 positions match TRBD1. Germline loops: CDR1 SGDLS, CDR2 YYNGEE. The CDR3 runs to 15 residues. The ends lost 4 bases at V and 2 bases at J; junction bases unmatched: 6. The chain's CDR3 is CASSRGQSPYNEQFF. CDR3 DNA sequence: TGTGCCAGCAGCCGGGGACAGTCACCCTACAATGAGCAGTTCTTC.

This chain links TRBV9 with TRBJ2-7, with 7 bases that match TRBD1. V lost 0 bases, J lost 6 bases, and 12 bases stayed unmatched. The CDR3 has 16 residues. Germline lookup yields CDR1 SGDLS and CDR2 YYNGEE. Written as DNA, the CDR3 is TGTGCCAGCAGCGTAGGGGATGCCAGGGGGAACCTCGAGCAGTACTTC. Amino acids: CASSVGDARGNLEQYF. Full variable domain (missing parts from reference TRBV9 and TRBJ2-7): DSGVTQTPKHLITATGQRVTLRCSPRSGDLSVYWYQQSLDQGLQFLIQYYNGEERAKGNILERFSAQQFPDLHSELNLSSLELGDSALYFCASSVGDARGNLEQYFGPGTRLTVT.